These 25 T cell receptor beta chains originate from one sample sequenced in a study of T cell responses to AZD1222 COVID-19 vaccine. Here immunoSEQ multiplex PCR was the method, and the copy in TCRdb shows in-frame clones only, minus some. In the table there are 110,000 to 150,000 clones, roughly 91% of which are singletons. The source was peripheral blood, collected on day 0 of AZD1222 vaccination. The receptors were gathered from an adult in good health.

In DNA, the CDR3 is TGTGCCAGCAGTTACTCGACGGGGAATAACTATGGCTACACCTTC. As protein: CASSYSTGNNYGYTF. The chain recombines TRBV6-5 with TRBJ1-2, with D unclear. The CDR3 length is 15 residues. Germline CDR1 MNHEY, CDR2 SVGAGI. The V gene lost 0 bases and the J gene lost 1 base, with 9 bases spanning the gap.

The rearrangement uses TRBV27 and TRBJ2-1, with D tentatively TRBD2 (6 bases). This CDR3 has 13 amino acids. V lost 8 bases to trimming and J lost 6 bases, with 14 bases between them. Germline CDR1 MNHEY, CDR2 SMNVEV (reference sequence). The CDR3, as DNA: TGTGCCAGCCGGGACTTCGGTGGCAATGAGCAGTTCTTC. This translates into CASRDFGGNEQFF.

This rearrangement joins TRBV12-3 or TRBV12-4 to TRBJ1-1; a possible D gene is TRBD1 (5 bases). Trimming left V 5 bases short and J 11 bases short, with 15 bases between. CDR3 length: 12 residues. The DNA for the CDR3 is TGTGCCAGCAGTCTAGGTAGCTCAGGGGCTTTCTTT. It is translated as CASSLGSSGAFF.

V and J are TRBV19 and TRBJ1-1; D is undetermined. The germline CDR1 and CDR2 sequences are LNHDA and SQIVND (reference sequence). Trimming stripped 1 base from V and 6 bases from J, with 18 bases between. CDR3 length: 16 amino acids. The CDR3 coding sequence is TGTGCCAGTAGTATAGGGTCCGGCAGGAGTTCTGCTGAAGCTTTCTTT. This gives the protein CASSIGSGRSSAEAFF.

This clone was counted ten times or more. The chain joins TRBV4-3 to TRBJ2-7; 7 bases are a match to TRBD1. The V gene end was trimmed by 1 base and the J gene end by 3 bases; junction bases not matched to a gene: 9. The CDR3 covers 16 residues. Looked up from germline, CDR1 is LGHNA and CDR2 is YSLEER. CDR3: CASSQAPGDRDYEQYF. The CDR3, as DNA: TGCGCCAGCAGCCAAGCACCCGGGGACAGAGACTACGAGCAGTACTTC.

In DNA, the CDR3 is TGTGCCAGCAGCCCGGGACCGAGCTATGGCTACACCTTC. Its translation: CASSPGPSYGYTF. The chain links TRBV7-9 to TRBJ1-2; D is perhaps TRBD1 (5 bases). V lost 5 bases and J lost 4, with 11 bases in between. The germline gives CDR1 SEHNR, CDR2 FQNEAQ (reference sequence). There are 13 residues in the CDR3.

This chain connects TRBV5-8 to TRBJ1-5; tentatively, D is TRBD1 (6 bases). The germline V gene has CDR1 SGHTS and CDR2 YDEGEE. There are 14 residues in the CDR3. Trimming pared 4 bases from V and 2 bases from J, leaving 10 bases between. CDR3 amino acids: CASSTYRGNQPQHF. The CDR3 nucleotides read TGTGCCAGCAGCACCTACAGGGGCAATCAGCCCCAGCATTTT. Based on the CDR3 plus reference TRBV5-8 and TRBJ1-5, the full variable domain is EAGVTQSPTHLIKTRGQQATLRCSPISGHTSVYWYQQALGLGLQFLLWYDEGEERNRGNFPPRFSGRQFPNYSSELNVNALELEDSALYLCASSTYRGNQPQHFGDGTRLSIL.

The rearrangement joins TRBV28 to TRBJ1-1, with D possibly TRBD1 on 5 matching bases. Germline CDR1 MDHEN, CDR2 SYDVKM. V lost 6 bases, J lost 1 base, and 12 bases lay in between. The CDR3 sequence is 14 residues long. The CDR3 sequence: CASSPGLPNTEAFF. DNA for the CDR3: TGTGCCAGCAGCCCGGGACTGCCGAACACTGAAGCTTTCTTT.

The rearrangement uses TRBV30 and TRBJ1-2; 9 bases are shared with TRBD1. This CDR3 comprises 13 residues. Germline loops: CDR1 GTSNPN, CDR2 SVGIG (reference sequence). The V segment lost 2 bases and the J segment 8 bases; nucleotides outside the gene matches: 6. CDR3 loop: CAWSWGQGLGYTF. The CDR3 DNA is TGTGCCTGGAGTTGGGGACAGGGACTCGGCTACACCTTC. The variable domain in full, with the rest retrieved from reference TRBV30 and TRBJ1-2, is SQTIHQWPATLVQPVGSPLSLECTVEGTSNPNLYWYRQAAGRGLQLLFYSVGIGQISSEVPQNLSASRPQDRQFILSSKKLLLSDSGFYLCAWSWGQGLGYTFGSGTRLTVV.

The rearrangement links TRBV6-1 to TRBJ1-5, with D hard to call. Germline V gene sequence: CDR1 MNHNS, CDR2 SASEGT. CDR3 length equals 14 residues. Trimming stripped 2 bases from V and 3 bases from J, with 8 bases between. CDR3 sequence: CASSESGINQPQHF. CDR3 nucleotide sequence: TGTGCCAGCAGTGAATCAGGAATCAATCAGCCCCAGCATTTT.

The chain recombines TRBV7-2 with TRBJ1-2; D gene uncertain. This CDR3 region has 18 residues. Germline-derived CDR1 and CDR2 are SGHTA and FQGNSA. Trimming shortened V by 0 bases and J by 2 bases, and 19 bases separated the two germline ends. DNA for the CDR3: TGTGCCAGCAGCTTAGCGCTCCAGGCTGGGGAAGGCAACTATGGCTACACCTTC. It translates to CASSLALQAGEGNYGYTF.

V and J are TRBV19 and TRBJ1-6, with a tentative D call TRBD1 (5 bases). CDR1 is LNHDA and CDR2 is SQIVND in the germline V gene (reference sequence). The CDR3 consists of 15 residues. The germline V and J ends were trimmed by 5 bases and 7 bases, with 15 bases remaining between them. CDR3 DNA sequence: TGTGCCAGTAGTTTGACTTCGGCAGGGAATTCACCCCTCCACTTT. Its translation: CASSLTSAGNSPLHF.

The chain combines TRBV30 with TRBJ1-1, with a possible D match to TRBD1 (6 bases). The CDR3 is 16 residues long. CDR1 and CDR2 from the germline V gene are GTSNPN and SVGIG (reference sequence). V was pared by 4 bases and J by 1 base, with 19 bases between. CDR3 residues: CAWTTAGVWGNTEAFF. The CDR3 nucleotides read TGTGCCTGGACGACGGCAGGGGTATGGGGGAACACTGAAGCTTTCTTT.

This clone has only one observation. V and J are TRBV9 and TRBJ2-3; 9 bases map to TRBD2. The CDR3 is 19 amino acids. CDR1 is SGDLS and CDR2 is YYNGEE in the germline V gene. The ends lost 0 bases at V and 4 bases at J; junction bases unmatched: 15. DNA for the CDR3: TGTGCCAGCAGCGTAGAACGCGGCTTTGCGGGGGGGGCTGCAGATACGCAGTATTTT. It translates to CASSVERGFAGGAADTQYF.

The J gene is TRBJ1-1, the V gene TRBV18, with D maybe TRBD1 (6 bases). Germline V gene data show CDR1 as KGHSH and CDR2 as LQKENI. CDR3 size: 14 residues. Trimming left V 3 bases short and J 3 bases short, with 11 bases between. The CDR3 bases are TGTGCCAGCTCACCCGCAGGGGAACACACTGAAGCTTTCTTT. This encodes CASSPAGEHTEAFF.

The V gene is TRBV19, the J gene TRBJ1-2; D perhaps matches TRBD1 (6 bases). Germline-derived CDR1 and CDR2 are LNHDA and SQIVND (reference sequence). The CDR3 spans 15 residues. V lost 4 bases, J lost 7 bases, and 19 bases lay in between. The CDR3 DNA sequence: TGTGCCAGTAGTAGCCCAGGGGAGGTATTAGGTGGCTACACCTTC. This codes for CASSSPGEVLGGYTF. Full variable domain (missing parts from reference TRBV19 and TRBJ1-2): DGGITQSPKYLFRKEGQNVTLSCEQNLNHDAMYWYRQDPGQGLRLIYYSQIVNDFQKGDIAEGYSVSREKKESFPLTVTSAQKNPTAFYLCASSSPGEVLGGYTFGSGTRLTVV.

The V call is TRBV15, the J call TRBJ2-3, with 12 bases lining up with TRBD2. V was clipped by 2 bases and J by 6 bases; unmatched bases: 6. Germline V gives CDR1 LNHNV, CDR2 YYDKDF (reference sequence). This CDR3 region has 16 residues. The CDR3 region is CATSRTGTSGPDTQYF. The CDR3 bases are TGTGCCACCAGCAGAACCGGGACTAGCGGGCCCGATACGCAGTATTTT. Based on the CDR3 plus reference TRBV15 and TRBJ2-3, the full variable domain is DAMVIQNPRYQVTQFGKPVTLSCSQTLNHNVMYWYQQKSSQAPKLLFHYYDKDFNNEADTPDNFQSRRPNTSFCFLDIRSPGLGDTAMYLCATSRTGTSGPDTQYFGPGTRLTVL.

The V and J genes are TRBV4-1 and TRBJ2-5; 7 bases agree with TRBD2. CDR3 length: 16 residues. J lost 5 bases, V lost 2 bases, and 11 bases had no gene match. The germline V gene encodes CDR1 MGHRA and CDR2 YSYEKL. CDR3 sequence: CASSQSAQTSYETQYF. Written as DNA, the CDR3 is TGCGCCAGCAGCCAATCCGCCCAGACTAGCTACGAGACCCAGTACTTC.

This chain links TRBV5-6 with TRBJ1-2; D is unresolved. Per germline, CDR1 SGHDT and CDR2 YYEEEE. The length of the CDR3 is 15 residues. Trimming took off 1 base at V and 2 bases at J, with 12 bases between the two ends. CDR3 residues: CASSLSFGQNYGYTF. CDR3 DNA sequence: TGTGCCAGCAGCTTGTCCTTTGGGCAGAACTATGGCTACACCTTC.

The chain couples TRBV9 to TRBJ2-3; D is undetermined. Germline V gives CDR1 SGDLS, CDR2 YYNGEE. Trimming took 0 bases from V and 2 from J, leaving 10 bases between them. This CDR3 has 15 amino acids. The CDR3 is CASSVDGRVTDTQYF. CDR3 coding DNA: TGTGCCAGCAGCGTAGACGGCAGAGTCACAGATACGCAGTATTTT.

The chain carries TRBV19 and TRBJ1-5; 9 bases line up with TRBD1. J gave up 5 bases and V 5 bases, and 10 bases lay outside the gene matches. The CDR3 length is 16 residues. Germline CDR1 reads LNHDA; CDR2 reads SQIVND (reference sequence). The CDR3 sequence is CASSPWDRAFYQPQHF. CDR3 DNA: TGTGCCAGTAGTCCATGGGACAGGGCATTCTATCAGCCCCAGCATTTT.

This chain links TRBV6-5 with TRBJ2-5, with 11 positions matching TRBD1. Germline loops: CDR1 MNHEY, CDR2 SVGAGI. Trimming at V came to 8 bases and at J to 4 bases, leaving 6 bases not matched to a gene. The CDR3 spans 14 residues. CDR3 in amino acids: CASLWDRGIETQYF. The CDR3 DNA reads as TGTGCCAGCCTCTGGGACAGGGGGATAGAGACCCAGTACTTC.

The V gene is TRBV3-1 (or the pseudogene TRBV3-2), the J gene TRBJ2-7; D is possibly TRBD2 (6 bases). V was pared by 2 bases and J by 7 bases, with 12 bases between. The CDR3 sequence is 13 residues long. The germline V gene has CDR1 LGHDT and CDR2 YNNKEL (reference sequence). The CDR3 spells CASSQWTGEEQYF. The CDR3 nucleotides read TGTGCCAGCAGCCAATGGACGGGGGAAGAGCAGTACTTC.

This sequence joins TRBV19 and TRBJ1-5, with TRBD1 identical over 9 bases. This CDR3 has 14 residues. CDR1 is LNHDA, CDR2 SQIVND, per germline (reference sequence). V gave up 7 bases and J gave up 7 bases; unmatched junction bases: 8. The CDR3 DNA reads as TGTGCCAGTAAGGTTGGGGACAGGGTGCAGCCCCAGCATTTT. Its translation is CASKVGDRVQPQHF.

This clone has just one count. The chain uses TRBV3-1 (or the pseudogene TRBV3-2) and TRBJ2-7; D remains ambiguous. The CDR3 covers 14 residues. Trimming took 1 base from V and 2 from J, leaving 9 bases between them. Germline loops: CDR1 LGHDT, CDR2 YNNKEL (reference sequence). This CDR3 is CASSQGMGTYEQYF. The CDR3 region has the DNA TGTGCCAGCAGCCAAGGGATGGGAACCTACGAGCAGTACTTC.